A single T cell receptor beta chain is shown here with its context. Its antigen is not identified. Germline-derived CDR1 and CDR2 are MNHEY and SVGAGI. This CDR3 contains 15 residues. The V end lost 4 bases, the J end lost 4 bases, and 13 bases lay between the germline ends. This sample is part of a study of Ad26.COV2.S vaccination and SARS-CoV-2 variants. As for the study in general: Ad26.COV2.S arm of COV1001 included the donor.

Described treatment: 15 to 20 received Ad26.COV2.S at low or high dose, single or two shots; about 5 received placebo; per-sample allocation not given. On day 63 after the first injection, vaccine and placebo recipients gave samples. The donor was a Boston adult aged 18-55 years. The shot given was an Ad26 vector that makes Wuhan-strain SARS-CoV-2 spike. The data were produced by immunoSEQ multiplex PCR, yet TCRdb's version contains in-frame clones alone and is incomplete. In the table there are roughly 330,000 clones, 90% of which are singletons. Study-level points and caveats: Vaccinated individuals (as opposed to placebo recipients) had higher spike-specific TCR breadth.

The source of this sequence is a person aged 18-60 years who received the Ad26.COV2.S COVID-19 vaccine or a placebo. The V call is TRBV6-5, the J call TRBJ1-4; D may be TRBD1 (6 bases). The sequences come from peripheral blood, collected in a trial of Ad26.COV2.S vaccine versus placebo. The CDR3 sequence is CASSSTGADNEKLFF. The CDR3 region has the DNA TGTGCCAGCAGTTCTACGGGGGCAGATAATGAAAAACTGTTTTTT.